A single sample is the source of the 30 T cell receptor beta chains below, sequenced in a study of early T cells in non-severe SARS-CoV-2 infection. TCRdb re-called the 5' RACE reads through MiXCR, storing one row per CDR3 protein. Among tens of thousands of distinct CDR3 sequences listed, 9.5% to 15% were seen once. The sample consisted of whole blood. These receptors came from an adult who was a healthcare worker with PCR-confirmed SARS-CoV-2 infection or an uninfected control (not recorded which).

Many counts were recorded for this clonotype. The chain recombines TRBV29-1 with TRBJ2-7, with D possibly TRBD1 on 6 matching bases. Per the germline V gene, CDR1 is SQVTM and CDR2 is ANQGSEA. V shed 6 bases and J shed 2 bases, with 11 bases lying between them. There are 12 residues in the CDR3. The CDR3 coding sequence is TGCAGCGTCCGAACAGGGACCTACGAGCAGTACTTC. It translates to CSVRTGTYEQYF.

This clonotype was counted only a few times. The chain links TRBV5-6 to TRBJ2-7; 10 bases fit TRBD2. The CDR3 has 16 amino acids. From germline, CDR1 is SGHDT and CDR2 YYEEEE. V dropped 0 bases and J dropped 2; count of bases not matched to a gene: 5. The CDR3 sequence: CASSLAGLAPTYEQYF. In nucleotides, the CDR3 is TGTGCCAGCAGCTTGGCGGGACTAGCGCCTACCTACGAGCAGTACTTC.

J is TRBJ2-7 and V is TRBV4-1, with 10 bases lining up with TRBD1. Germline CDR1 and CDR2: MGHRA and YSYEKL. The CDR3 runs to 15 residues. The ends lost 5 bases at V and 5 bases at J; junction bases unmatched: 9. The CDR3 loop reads CASSTRTGGFDEQYF. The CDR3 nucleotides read TGCGCCAGCAGCACTCGGACAGGGGGTTTCGACGAGCAGTACTTC.

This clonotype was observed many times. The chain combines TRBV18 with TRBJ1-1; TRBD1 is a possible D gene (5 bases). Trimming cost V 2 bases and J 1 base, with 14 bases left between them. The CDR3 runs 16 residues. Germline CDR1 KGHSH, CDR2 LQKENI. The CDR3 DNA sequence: TGTGCCAGCTCACCAGTGATGCCAGGGAGGAACACTGAAGCTTTCTTT. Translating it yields CASSPVMPGRNTEAFF.

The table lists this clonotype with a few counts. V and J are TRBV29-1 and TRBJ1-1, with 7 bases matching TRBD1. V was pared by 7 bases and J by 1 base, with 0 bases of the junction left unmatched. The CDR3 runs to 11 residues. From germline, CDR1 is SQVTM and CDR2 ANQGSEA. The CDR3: CSGQGNTEAFF. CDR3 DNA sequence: TGCAGCGGACAGGGGAACACTGAAGCTTTCTTT. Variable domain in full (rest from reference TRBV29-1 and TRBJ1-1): SAVISQKPSRDICQRGTSLTIQCQVDSQVTMMFWYRQQPGQSLTLIATANQGSEATYESGFVIDKFPISRPNLTFSTLTVSNMSPEDSSIYLCSGQGNTEAFFGQGTRLTVV.

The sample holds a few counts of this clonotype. The CDR3 protein is CSVAGPSGRETQYF. The DNA for the CDR3 is TGCAGCGTTGCGGGCCCATCCGGGCGGGAGACCCAGTACTTC. The chain employs TRBV29-1 and TRBJ2-5; D gene uncertain. Germline V gene data show CDR1 as SQVTM and CDR2 as ANQGSEA. This CDR3 contains 14 residues. With 4 bases removed from V and 5 bases from J, the gap between germline ends came to 17 bases.

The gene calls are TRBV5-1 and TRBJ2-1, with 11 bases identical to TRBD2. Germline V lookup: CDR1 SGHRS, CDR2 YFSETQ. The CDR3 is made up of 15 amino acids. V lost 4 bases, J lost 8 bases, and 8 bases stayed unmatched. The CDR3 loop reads CASSDTSGSRDEQFF. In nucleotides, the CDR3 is TGCGCCAGCAGCGATACTAGCGGGAGTAGAGATGAGCAGTTCTTC. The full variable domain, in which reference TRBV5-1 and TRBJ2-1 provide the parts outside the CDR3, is KAGVTQTPRYLIKTRGQQVTLSCSPISGHRSVSWYQQTPGQGLQFLFEYFSETQRNKGNFPGRFSGRQFSNSRSEMNVSTLELGDSALYLCASSDTSGSRDEQFFGPGTRLTVL.

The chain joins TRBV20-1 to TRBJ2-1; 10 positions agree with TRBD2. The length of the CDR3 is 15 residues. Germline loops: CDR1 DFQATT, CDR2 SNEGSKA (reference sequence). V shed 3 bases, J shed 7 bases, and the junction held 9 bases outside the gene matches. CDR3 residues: CSASQASGSSNEQFF. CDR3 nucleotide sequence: TGCAGTGCTAGCCAGGCTAGCGGGAGTTCGAATGAGCAGTTCTTC.

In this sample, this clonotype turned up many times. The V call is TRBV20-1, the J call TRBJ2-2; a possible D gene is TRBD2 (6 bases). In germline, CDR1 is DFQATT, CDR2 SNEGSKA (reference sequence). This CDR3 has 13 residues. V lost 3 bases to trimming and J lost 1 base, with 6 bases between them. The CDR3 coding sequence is TGCAGTGCTAGGCGGGAGAACACCGGGGAGCTGTTTTTT. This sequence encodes CSARRENTGELFF.

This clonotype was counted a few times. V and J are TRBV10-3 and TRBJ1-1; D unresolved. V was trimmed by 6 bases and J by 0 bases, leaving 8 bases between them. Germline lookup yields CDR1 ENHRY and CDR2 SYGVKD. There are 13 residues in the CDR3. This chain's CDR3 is CAISQSLNTEAFF. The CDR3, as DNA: TGTGCCATCAGCCAATCATTGAACACTGAAGCTTTCTTT.

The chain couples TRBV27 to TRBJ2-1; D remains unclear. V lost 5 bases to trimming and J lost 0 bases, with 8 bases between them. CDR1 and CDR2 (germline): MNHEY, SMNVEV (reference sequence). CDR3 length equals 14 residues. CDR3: CASSADPSYNEQFF. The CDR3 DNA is TGTGCCAGCAGTGCGGACCCCTCCTACAATGAGCAGTTCTTC.

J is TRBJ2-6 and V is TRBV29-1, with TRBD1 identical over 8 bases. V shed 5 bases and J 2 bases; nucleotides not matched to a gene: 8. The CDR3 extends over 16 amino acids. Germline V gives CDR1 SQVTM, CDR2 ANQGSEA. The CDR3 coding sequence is TGCAGCGTTCTTTTCAGGGGGCTAACTGGGGCCAACGTCCTGACTTTC. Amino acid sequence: CSVLFRGLTGANVLTF.

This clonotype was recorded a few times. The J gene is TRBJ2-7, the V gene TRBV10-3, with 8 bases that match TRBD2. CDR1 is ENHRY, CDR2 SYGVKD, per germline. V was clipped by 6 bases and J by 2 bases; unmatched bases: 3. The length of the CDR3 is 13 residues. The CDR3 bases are TGTGCCATCAGCGGTAGCGGGACCTACGAGCAGTACTTC. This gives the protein CAISGSGTYEQYF.

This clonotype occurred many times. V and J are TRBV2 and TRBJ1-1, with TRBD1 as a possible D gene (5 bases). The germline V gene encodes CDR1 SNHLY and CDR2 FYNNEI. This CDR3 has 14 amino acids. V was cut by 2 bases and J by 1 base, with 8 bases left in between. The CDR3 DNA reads TGTGCCAGCAGTGAAAGACAGACGAACACTGAAGCTTTCTTT. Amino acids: CASSERQTNTEAFF.

As DNA, the CDR3 is TGTGCCAGCAGCTTAGAGGATCAAGAGACCCAGTACTTC. It is translated as CASSLEDQETQYF. J is TRBJ2-5 and V is TRBV7-9, with D uncertain. CDR3 length: 13 amino acids. The germline V gene encodes CDR1 SEHNR and CDR2 FQNEAQ (reference sequence). Trimming removed 1 base from V and 2 bases from J, with 5 bases in between.

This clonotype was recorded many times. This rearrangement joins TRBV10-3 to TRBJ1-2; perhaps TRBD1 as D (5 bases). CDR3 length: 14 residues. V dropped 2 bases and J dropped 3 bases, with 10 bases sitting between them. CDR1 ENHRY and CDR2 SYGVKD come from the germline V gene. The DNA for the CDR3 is TGTGCCATCAGTGAGCCCGGGGGGGACTATGGCTACACCTTC. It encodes CAISEPGGDYGYTF.

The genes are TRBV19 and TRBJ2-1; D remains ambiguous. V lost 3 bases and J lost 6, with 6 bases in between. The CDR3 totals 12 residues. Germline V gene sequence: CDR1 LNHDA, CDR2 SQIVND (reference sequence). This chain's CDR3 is CASSIGLNEQFF. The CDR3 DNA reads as TGTGCCAGTAGTATTGGTCTCAATGAGCAGTTCTTC.

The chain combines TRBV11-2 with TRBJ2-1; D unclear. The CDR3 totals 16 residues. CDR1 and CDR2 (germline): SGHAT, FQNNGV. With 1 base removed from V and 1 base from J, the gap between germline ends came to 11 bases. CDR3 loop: CASSLVSPESYNEQFF. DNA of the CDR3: TGTGCCAGCAGCTTAGTAAGCCCTGAGTCCTACAATGAGCAGTTCTTC. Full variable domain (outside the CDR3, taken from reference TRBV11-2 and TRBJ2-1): EAGVAQSPRYKIIEKRQSVAFWCNPISGHATLYWYQQILGQGPKLLIQFQNNGVVDDSQLPKDRFSAERLKGVDSTLKIQPAKLEDSAVYLCASSLVSPESYNEQFFGPGTRLTVL.

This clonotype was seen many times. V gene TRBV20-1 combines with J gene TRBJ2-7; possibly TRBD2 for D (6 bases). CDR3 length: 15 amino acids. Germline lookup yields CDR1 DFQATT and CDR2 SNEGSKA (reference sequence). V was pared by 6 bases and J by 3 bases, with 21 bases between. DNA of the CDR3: TGCAGTGCACTTTGGGGGACTCGACAAATCTACGAGCAGTACTTC. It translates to CSALWGTRQIYEQYF.

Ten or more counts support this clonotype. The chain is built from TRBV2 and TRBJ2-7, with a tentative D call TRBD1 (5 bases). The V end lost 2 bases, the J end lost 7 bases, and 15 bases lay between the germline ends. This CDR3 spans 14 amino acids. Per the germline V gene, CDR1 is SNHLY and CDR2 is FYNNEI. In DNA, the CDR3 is TGTGCCAGCAGTGAAAAGGGGCCACTAAGGGAGCAGTACTTC. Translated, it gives CASSEKGPLREQYF.

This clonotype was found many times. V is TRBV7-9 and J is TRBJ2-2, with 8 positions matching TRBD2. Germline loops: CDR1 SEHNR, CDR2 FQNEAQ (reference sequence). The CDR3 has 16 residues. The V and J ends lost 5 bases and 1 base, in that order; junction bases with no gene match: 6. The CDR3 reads CASSPAGAVNTGELFF. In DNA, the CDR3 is TGTGCCAGCAGCCCAGCGGGAGCGGTGAACACCGGGGAGCTGTTTTTT.

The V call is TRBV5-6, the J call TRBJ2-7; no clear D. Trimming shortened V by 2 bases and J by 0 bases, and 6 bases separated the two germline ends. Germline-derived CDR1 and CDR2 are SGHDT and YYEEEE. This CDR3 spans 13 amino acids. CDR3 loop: CASSFRSSYEQYF. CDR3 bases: TGTGCCAGCAGCTTTCGGAGCTCCTACGAGCAGTACTTC.

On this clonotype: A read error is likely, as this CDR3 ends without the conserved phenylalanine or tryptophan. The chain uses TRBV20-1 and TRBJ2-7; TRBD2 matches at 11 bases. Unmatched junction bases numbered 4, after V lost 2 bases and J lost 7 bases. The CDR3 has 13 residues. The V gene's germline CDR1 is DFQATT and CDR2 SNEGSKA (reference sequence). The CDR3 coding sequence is TGCAGTGCTAGACTAGCGGGAGGTAATGAGCAGTACTCC. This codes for CSARLAGGNEQYS.

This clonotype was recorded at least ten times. The CDR3 is CASSLRLAGGDTQYF. CDR3 DNA: TGTGCCAGCAGTTTACGGCTAGCGGGAGGGGATACGCAGTATTTT. The chain joins TRBV12-3 or TRBV12-4 to TRBJ2-3, with 12 bases lining up with TRBD2. The CDR3 is 15 amino acids. The V gene end was trimmed by 2 bases and the J gene end by 6 bases; junction bases not matched to a gene: 3.

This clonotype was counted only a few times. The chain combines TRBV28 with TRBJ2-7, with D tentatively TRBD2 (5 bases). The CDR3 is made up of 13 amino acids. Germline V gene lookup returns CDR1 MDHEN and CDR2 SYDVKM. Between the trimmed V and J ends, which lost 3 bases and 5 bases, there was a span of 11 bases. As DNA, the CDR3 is TGTGCCAGCAGTTTGGACTTGCGGGACGAGCAGTACTTC. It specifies CASSLDLRDEQYF.

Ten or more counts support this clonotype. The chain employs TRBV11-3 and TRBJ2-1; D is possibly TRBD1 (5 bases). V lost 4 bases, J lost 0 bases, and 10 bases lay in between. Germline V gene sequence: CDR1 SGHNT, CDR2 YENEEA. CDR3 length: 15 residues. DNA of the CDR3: TGTGCCAGCAGCTCCCAGGGATTCTCCTACAATGAGCAGTTCTTC. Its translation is CASSSQGFSYNEQFF. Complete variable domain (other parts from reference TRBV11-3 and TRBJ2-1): EAGVVQSPRYKIIEKKQPVAFWCNPISGHNTLYWYLQNLGQGPELLIRYENEEAVDDSQLPKDRFSAERLKGVDSTLKIQPAELGDSAVYLCASSSQGFSYNEQFFGPGTRLTVL.

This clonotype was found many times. The CDR3: CSVPLGVRNYGYTF. The CDR3, as DNA: TGCAGTGTCCCCCTTGGGGTTAGGAACTATGGCTACACCTTC. The rearrangement links TRBV20-1 to TRBJ1-2; no definite D call. Trimming stripped 7 bases from V and 2 bases from J, with 17 bases between. This CDR3 has 14 residues. Germline CDR1 DFQATT, CDR2 SNEGSKA (reference sequence).

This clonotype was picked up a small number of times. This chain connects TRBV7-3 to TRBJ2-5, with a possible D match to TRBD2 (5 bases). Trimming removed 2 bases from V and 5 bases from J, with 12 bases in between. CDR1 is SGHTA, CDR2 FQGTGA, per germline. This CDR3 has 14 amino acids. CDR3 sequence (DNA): TGTGCCAGCAGCTTAGGAACGCCGGGGGAGACCCAGTACTTC. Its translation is CASSLGTPGETQYF.

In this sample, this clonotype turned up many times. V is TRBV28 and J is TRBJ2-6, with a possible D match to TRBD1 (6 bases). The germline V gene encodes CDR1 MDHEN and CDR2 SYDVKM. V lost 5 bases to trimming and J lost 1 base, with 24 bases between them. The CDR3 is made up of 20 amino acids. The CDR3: CASSRGVGTSVLSGANVLTF. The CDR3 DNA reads TGTGCCAGCAGTCGGGGAGTCGGGACATCGGTACTATCTGGGGCCAACGTCCTGACTTTC.

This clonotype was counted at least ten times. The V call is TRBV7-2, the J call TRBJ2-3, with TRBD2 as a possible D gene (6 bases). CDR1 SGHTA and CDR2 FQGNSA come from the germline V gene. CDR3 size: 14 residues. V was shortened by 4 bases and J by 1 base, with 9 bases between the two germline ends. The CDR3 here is CASSSASGTDTQYF. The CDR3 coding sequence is TGTGCCAGCAGCTCGGCTAGCGGCACAGATACGCAGTATTTT. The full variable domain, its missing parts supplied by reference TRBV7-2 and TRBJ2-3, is GAGVSQSPSNKVTEKGKDVELRCDPISGHTALYWYRQSLGQGLEFLIYFQGNSAPDKSGLPSDRFSAERTGGSVSTLTIQRTQQEDSAVYLCASSSASGTDTQYFGPGTRLTVL.